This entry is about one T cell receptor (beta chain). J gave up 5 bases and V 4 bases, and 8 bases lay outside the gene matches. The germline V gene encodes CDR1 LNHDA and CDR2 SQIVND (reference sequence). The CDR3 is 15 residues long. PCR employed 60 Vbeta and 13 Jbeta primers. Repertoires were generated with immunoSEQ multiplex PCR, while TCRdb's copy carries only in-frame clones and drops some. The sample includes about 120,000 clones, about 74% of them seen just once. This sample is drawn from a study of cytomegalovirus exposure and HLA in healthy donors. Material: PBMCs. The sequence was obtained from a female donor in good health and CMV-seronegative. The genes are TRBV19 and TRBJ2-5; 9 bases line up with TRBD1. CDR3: CASSTTGTGSETQYF. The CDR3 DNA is TGTGCCAGTAGTACAACCGGGACAGGGTCTGAGACCCAGTACTTC.